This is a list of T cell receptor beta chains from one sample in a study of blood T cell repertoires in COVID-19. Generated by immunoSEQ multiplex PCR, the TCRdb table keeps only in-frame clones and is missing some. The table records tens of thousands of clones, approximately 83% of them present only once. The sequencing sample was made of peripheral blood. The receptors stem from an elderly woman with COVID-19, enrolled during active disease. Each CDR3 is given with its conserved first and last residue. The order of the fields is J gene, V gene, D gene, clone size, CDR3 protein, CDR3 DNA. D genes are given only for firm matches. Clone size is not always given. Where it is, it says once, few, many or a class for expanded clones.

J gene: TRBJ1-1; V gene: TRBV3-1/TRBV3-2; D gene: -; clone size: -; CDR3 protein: CASSQVADETEAFF; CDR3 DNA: TGTGCCAGCAGCCAAGTGGCGGATGAGACTGAAGCTTTCTTT
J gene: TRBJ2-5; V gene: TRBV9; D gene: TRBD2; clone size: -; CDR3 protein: CASSGGTSGGLAETQYF; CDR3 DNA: TGTGCCAGCAGCGGTGGGACTAGCGGGGGACTAGCAGAGACCCAGTACTTC
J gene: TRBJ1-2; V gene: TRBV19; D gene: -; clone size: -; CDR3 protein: CASSYDTNYGYTF; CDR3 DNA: TGTGCCAGTAGTTACGACACCAACTATGGCTACACCTTC
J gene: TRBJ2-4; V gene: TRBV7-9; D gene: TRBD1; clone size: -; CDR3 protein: CASSRDSLGKNIQYF; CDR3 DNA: TGTGCCAGCAGCCGGGACAGCCTGGGCAAAAACATTCAGTACTTC
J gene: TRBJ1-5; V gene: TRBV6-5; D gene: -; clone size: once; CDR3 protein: CASSPYYSNQPQHF; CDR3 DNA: TGTGCCAGCAGTCCTTATTATAGCAATCAGCCCCAGCATTTT
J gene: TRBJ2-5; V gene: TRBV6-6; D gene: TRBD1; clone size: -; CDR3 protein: CASTIGQAASETQYF; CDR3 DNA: TGTGCCAGCACTATCGGACAGGCAGCCTCCGAGACCCAGTACTTC
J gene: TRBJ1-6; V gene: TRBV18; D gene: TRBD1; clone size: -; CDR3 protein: CASSPDRDSPLHF; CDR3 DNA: TGTGCCAGCTCACCTGACAGGGACTCACCCCTCCACTTT
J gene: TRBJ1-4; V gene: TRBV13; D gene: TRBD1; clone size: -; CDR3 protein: CASSPRTGLNEKLFF; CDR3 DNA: TGTGCCAGCAGCCCCCGGACAGGCCTTAATGAAAAACTGTTTTTT
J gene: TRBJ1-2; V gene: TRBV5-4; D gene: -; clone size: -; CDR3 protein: CASSLLQGYGYTF; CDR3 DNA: TGTGCCAGCAGCTTGTTGCAGGGCTATGGCTACACCTTC
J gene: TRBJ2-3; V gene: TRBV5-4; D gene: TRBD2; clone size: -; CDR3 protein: CASSWTSGHGDTQYF; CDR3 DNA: TGTGCCAGCAGCTGGACTAGCGGTCACGGGGATACGCAGTATTTT
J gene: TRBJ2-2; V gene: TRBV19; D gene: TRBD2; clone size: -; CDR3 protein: CASSIDIFSGPNTGELFF; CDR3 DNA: TGTGCCAGTAGTATAGATATATTTAGCGGGCCGAACACCGGGGAGCTGTTTTTT